The 32 T cell receptor beta chains below come from one sample, sequenced in a study of shared clonotypes between healthy human individuals. Using immunoSEQ multiplex PCR, the repertoire was profiled, and TCRdb retains in-frame clones only, with some absent. The sample holds 2.5 million or so clones; around 90% are singletons and the top ten take under 0.15%. The sequenced sample was naive CD4+ T cells sorted from blood. Specified subset: CD45RA+ positively selected. These receptors all stem from a man younger than 30 in good health.

The chain couples TRBV7-8 to TRBJ1-2; 7 nucleotides line up with TRBD1. The germline gives CDR1 SGHVS, CDR2 FQNEAQ. CDR3 length: 14 residues. V was pared by 5 bases and J by 5 bases, with 8 bases of the junction left unmatched. The CDR3 DNA reads as TGTGCCAGCAGCGCCAGGGACAGTGGGTATGGCTACACCTTC. It yields the protein CASSARDSGYGYTF. Complete variable domain (other parts from reference TRBV7-8 and TRBJ1-2): GAGVSQSPRYKVAKRGQDVALRCDPISGHVSLFWYQQALGQGPEFLTYFQNEAQLDKSGLPSDRFFAERPEGSVSTLKIQRTQQEDSAVYLCASSARDSGYGYTFGSGTRLTVV.

The count of this clone is one. The rearrangement uses TRBV7-2 and TRBJ1-2; TRBD1 matches at 7 bases. The J segment lost 5 bases and the V segment lost 2 bases, leaving 8 bases of the junction unmatched. This CDR3 is built from 15 residues. Germline assignment: CDR1 SGHTA and CDR2 FQGNSA. CDR3 protein: CASSLTTGAKYGYTF. The DNA of the CDR3 is TGTGCCAGCAGCTTAACCACAGGGGCGAAGTATGGCTACACCTTC. Full variable domain (rest looked up from reference TRBV7-2 and TRBJ1-2): GAGVSQSPSNKVTEKGKDVELRCDPISGHTALYWYRQSLGQGLEFLIYFQGNSAPDKSGLPSDRFSAERTGGSVSTLTIQRTQQEDSAVYLCASSLTTGAKYGYTFGSGTRLTVV.

CDR3 region: CASSQALGRGSNEQFF. In DNA form, the CDR3 reads TGTGCCAGCAGCCAAGCCCTCGGGCGGGGATCCAATGAGCAGTTCTTC. The V gene is TRBV14, the J gene TRBJ2-1; a possible D gene is TRBD2 (6 bases). Germline CDR1 SGHDN, CDR2 FVKESK. The CDR3 extends over 16 amino acids. V lost 1 base, J lost 6 bases, and 16 bases lay in between.

This clone was seen more than once but under ten times. The chain carries TRBV11-2 and TRBJ1-2; D gene unclear. The CDR3 has 12 residues. CDR1 and CDR2 (germline): SGHAT, FQNNGV. V lost 4 bases to trimming and J lost 6 bases, with 9 bases between them. CDR3 protein: CASSSEWNGYTF. The CDR3 DNA reads as TGTGCCAGCAGCTCCGAGTGGAATGGCTACACCTTC.

V is TRBV7-9 and J is TRBJ2-2; the match to TRBD1 covers 7 bases. J gave up 0 bases and V 5 bases, and 6 bases lay outside the gene matches. CDR1 and CDR2 from the germline V gene are SEHNR and FQNEAQ (reference sequence). The CDR3 has 16 residues. The CDR3 DNA reads TGTGCCAGCAGCCGAGGGACAGTGACGAACACCGGGGAGCTGTTTTTT. This sequence encodes CASSRGTVTNTGELFF.

This clone has just one count. The J gene is TRBJ2-1, the V gene TRBV12-5; 8 positions agree with TRBD2. V was pared by 1 base and J by 8 bases, with 10 bases of the junction left unmatched. From germline, CDR1 is LGHNT and CDR2 FRNRAP. This CDR3 has 16 amino acids. CDR3 residues: CASGLGDGSGMYEQFF. CDR3 DNA: TGTGCTAGTGGTTTGGGGGATGGTAGCGGGATGTATGAGCAGTTCTTC.

The genes are TRBV7-2 and TRBJ1-2; D ambiguous. The CDR3 length is 15 residues. Germline CDR1 reads SGHTA; CDR2 reads FQGNSA. Trimming stripped 2 bases from V and 1 base from J, with 11 bases between. The CDR3 spells CASSLPPGGNYGYTF. The CDR3 region has the DNA TGTGCCAGCAGCTTACCCCCGGGCGGTAACTATGGCTACACCTTC.

To note about this clone: The same CDR3 is also encoded by other DNA sequences in this sample. The V gene is TRBV7-3, the J gene TRBJ1-1; no firm D call. Trimming left V 5 bases short and J 1 base short, with 8 bases between. The CDR3 consists of 13 residues. Per the germline V gene, CDR1 is SGHTA and CDR2 is FQGTGA. The CDR3 protein is CASSQTGNTEAFF. The CDR3 DNA reads TGTGCCAGCAGCCAAACGGGGAACACTGAAGCTTTCTTT.

The chain couples TRBV27 to TRBJ1-4; D unresolved. The ends were cut back, 6 bases at V and 1 base at J, with 6 bases in the middle. Looked up from germline, CDR1 is MNHEY and CDR2 is SMNVEV (reference sequence). The CDR3 has 13 amino acids. The CDR3 DNA sequence: TGTGCCAGCAGGGTAGGAACTAATGAAAAACTGTTTTTT. Translated: CASRVGTNEKLFF. Combining the CDR3 with reference TRBV27 and TRBJ1-4 gives the whole variable domain EAQVTQNPRYLITVTGKKLTVTCSQNMNHEYMSWYRQDPGLGLRQIYYSMNVEVTDKGDVPEGYKVSRKEKRNFPLILESPSPNQTSLYFCASRVGTNEKLFFGSGTQLSVL.

The gene calls are TRBV9 and TRBJ2-2; 8 nucleotides agree with TRBD1. V gave up 2 bases and J gave up 3 bases; unmatched junction bases: 6. The CDR3 has 16 amino acids. Germline V CDR1 and CDR2: SGDLS, YYNGEE. The CDR3 DNA reads as TGTGCCAGCAGCGTCGACAGGGGTTGGGACACCGGGGAGCTGTTTTTT. Translation: CASSVDRGWDTGELFF.

This sequence joins TRBV9 and TRBJ1-2, with D possibly TRBD1 on 5 matching bases. CDR1 and CDR2 (germline): SGDLS, YYNGEE. Trimming shortened V by 3 bases and J by 3 bases, and 18 bases separated the two germline ends. The CDR3 length is 16 residues. For the CDR3, the DNA is TGTGCCAGCAGCGCCAGCGGGGGGAGGGGCGACTATGGCTACACCTTC. It is translated as CASSASGGRGDYGYTF.

As regards this clone: In the same sample, other DNA sequences code for this CDR3. CDR3 in DNA: TGCAGCGTTGGAGGAGAGGAGACCCAGTACTTC. This gives the protein CSVGGEETQYF. The V call is TRBV29-1, the J call TRBJ2-5; D gene unclear. The CDR3 runs to 11 residues. In germline, CDR1 is SQVTM, CDR2 ANQGSEA. V was clipped by 4 bases and J by 5 bases, with 8 bases between them.

The genes are TRBV27 and TRBJ1-2; 7 bases fit TRBD1. J was trimmed by 4 bases and V by 4 bases; bases with no gene match: 9. Germline-derived CDR1 and CDR2 are MNHEY and SMNVEV (reference sequence). This CDR3 contains 15 residues. The CDR3 DNA follows: TGTGCCAGCAGTTCCTTATCGACAGGGCCCTATGGCTACACCTTC. Protein: CASSSLSTGPYGYTF.

The chain carries TRBV9 and TRBJ1-2; D uncertain. In germline, CDR1 is SGDLS, CDR2 YYNGEE. CDR3 length: 13 residues. V shed 1 base and J shed 8 bases, with 12 bases lying between them. The CDR3 DNA sequence: TGTGCCAGCAGCGTATCCGGTTCCGGAGGCTACACCTTC. This sequence encodes CASSVSGSGGYTF.

The J gene is TRBJ2-6, the V gene TRBV7-6, with no clear D. Germline V gene data show CDR1 as SGHVS and CDR2 as FNYEAQ. V dropped 7 bases and J dropped 0 bases, with 10 bases sitting between them. The CDR3 is made up of 15 amino acids. CDR3 region: CASTMGDSGANVLTF. The DNA of the CDR3 is TGTGCCAGCACCATGGGTGACTCTGGGGCCAACGTCCTGACTTTC.

In its sample, this clone was seen a few times. The V gene is TRBV2, the J gene TRBJ2-2, with D perhaps matching TRBD2 (6 bases). This CDR3 is 12 amino acids long. Germline V gene sequence: CDR1 SNHLY, CDR2 FYNNEI. V dropped 8 bases and J dropped 4 bases, with 8 bases sitting between them. The CDR3 DNA follows: TGTGCCAGCGGGCGGGGCACCGGGGAGCTGTTTTTT. This gives the protein CASGRGTGELFF.

The J gene is TRBJ2-5, the V gene TRBV5-6; TRBD1 is a possible D gene (6 bases). The tail of the sequence fits TRBJ2-7 better, so the J call may be wrong. Per germline, CDR1 SGHDT and CDR2 YYEEEE. The CDR3 totals 13 residues. CDR3 sequence (DNA): TGTGCCAGCAGCTTCTACGACAGGTACGAGCAGTACTTC. Its translation is CASSFYDRYEQYF.

As concerns this clone: The same CDR3 arises from other DNA sequences in this sample as well. The chain employs TRBV6-5 and TRBJ2-3; D uncertain. This CDR3 is built from 11 residues. CDR1 is MNHEY, CDR2 SVGAGI, per germline. Trimming removed 3 bases at V and 8 bases at J, with 6 bases between. This chain's CDR3 is CASSYSGTQYF. In nucleotides, the CDR3 is TGTGCCAGCAGTTATAGTGGTACGCAGTATTTT.

The J gene is TRBJ2-3, the V gene TRBV7-6; 9 positions agree with TRBD2. This CDR3 region has 16 residues. The junction had 8 bases not matched to a gene; V was cut back by 1 base and J by 6 bases. Germline V CDR1 and CDR2: SGHVS, FNYEAQ. The CDR3 coding sequence is TGTGCCAGCAGCTTAGGGAGGGGACTAGCTGGCGATACGCAGTATTTT. Translating it yields CASSLGRGLAGDTQYF.

The J gene is TRBJ2-1, the V gene TRBV5-6; 12 bases map to TRBD2. CDR3 length equals 18 residues. Germline-derived CDR1 and CDR2 are SGHDT and YYEEEE. After removal of 4 bases from V and 0 bases from J, the junction contained 8 bases not matched to a gene. The CDR3 nucleotides read TGTGCCAGCAGCCCTAGCGGGGGGGACCGCGTCTCCTACAATGAGCAGTTCTTC. Translating it yields CASSPSGGDRVSYNEQFF.

The V call is TRBV13, the J call TRBJ1-2; D gene unclear. CDR1 PRHDT and CDR2 FYEKMQ come from the germline V gene (reference sequence). The CDR3 length is 15 residues. V dropped 5 bases and J dropped 4 bases, with 17 bases sitting between them. The CDR3, as DNA: TGTGCCAGCAGCCTTGGGTCTTCAGCTAGCTATGGCTACACCTTC. This gives the protein CASSLGSSASYGYTF.

V and J are TRBV6-5 and TRBJ1-3; 7 nucleotides match TRBD1. The V and J ends lost 4 bases and 6 bases, in that order; junction bases with no gene match: 9. Germline V CDR1 and CDR2: MNHEY, SVGAGI. This CDR3 has 15 residues. The CDR3 is CASSFVSGTANTIYF. CDR3 coding DNA: TGTGCCAGCAGTTTTGTATCCGGGACAGCAAACACCATATATTTT.

J is TRBJ1-2 and V is TRBV7-6; perhaps TRBD1 as D (5 bases). Per the germline V gene, CDR1 is SGHVS and CDR2 is FNYEAQ. Trimming removed 2 bases at V and 5 bases at J, with 15 bases between. The CDR3 has 15 residues. Here the CDR3 reads CASSLFKGNRYGYTF. The CDR3 DNA is TGTGCCAGCAGCTTATTCAAGGGGAATAGATATGGCTACACCTTC.

The CDR3 nucleotides are TGTGCCAGCAGCCAGACAGGCTCTTCACCCCTCCACTTT. Its protein product is CASSQTGSSPLHF. This chain links TRBV6-6 with TRBJ1-6, with a possible D match to TRBD1 (6 bases). This CDR3 is 13 amino acids long. Germline V gives CDR1 MNHNY, CDR2 SVGAGI (reference sequence). V was trimmed by 6 bases and J by 9 bases, leaving 12 bases between them.

Concerning this clone: This sample also contains other DNA sequences that code for the same CDR3. The chain uses TRBV6-5 and TRBJ2-6; D gene unclear. CDR1 is MNHEY and CDR2 is SVGAGI in the germline V gene. The CDR3 totals 16 residues. Trimming left V 0 bases short and J 0 bases short, with 6 bases between. The chain's CDR3 is CASSYSLGSGANVLTF. The CDR3 DNA reads TGTGCCAGCAGTTACTCGTTGGGCTCTGGGGCCAACGTCCTGACTTTC.

This chain uses TRBV27 with TRBJ2-3, with 12 bases that match TRBD1. The CDR3 has 15 residues. The germline V gene encodes CDR1 MNHEY and CDR2 SMNVEV (reference sequence). V lost 2 bases, J lost 8 bases, and 5 bases stayed unmatched. The CDR3 DNA follows: TGTGCCAGCAGTTTAGGGGGACAGGGGGCCGTTACGCAGTATTTT. Translated: CASSLGGQGAVTQYF.

V usage is TRBV2 and J usage is TRBJ2-7, with 11 positions matching TRBD1. The CDR3 spans 15 residues. V lost 6 bases and J lost 7; bases outside the gene matches: 11. Germline V CDR1 and CDR2: SNHLY, FYNNEI. The DNA of the CDR3 is TGTGCCAGCAGCGCTACCGGGACAGGGGGGCGAGAGCAGTACTTC. Its protein is CASSATGTGGREQYF.

This clone has only a few counts. The sample contains more than one DNA sequence encoding this CDR3. The V call is TRBV7-9, the J call TRBJ1-4, with 7 positions matching TRBD1. The germline CDR1 and CDR2 sequences are SEHNR and FQNEAQ (reference sequence). V trimming: 5 bases; J trimming: 8 bases; junction bases outside the gene matches: 8. CDR3 length: 14 residues. In DNA, the CDR3 is TGTGCCAGCAGCCGACAGGGCTTGGGGGAAAAACTGTTTTTT. Its protein is CASSRQGLGEKLFF.

Only one count was recorded for this clone. The rearrangement uses TRBV30 and TRBJ2-3; D remains unclear. Germline loops: CDR1 GTSNPN, CDR2 SVGIG (reference sequence). This CDR3 has 11 residues. V was pared by 2 bases and J by 9 bases, with 9 bases between. Here the CDR3 reads CAWSQDNTQYF. The DNA of the CDR3 is TGTGCCTGGAGTCAAGATAACACGCAGTATTTT.

This clone was counted only a few times. The chain combines TRBV30 with TRBJ2-4, with 12 bases identical to TRBD1. The CDR3 runs to 15 residues. Germline V gives CDR1 GTSNPN, CDR2 SVGIG (reference sequence). The junction had 6 bases not matched to a gene; V was cut back by 2 bases and J by 7 bases. CDR3 bases: TGTGCCTGGAGTTCCACCGGGACAGGGGGCAACATTCAGTACTTC. Encoded protein: CAWSSTGTGGNIQYF.

The rearrangement links TRBV19 to TRBJ2-2; 9 nucleotides agree with TRBD1. Germline CDR1 reads LNHDA; CDR2 reads SQIVND (reference sequence). The CDR3 covers 16 residues. V gave up 10 bases and J gave up 0 bases; unmatched junction bases: 9. CDR3: CAKTGQGSPNTGELFF. The CDR3 DNA reads TGTGCCAAAACCGGACAGGGGAGCCCGAACACCGGGGAGCTGTTTTTT.

The V gene is TRBV4-2, the J gene TRBJ2-3, with D possibly being TRBD1 (6 bases). Trimming took 1 base from V and 3 from J, leaving 14 bases between them. The CDR3 is 16 residues long. Germline CDR1 LGHNA, CDR2 YNFKEQ. This CDR3 reads CASSQGGRGRTDTQYF. Written as DNA, the CDR3 is TGTGCCAGCAGCCAAGGTGGCAGGGGAAGAACAGATACGCAGTATTTT.